This T cell receptor (beta chain) was sequenced for a study of cytomegalovirus exposure and HLA in healthy donors (TCRdb year 2017). Study-wide context: In an earlier analysis of some 550 of the donors, less than 350 Gb of sequence data and some 120 million unique TCR beta sequences from 150 million to 200 million T cells were reported. A later analysis re-analyzed previously published TCR beta repertoires from 666 donors and added high-resolution HLA genotyping to study TCR occurrence patterns. To predict cytomegalovirus infection status, the study brought together high-throughput TCR immunosequencing, statistical association of individual TCRs with disease status, and machine learning. Among the roughly 390 genotyped donors, approximately 82% belonged to the genetic ancestry cluster associated with self-reported Caucasian donors. Both class I and class II loci were covered by HLA typing, at four-digit resolution. A later genetic analysis used genome-wide SNP genotypes for about three fifths of the 666 donors, treating that subset as a discovery cohort. Because of strong linkage in the cohort, a handful of DR-DQ haplotypes were treated as single units for association and clustering. An earlier analysis of roughly 600 of the donors used high-throughput TCR beta sequencing to judge whether each TCR beta V gene segment behaved as functional or pseudogenic. Among a few hundred genotyped donors of the cohort, an average of around 240,000 unique TCR beta nucleotide sequences were sequenced per donor, roughly 20% of them non-productive. Every discovery cohort repertoire had been produced on one sequencing platform. The study profiled the T cell repertoires of hundreds of subjects by immunosequencing and related them to cytomegalovirus serostatus. Donor age, sex, ethnicity and CMV serostatus were compiled alongside the repertoire data. Besides the first cohort of around 670 subjects, a separate validation cohort made up of 120 different subjects was used. The study aimed to test whether signatures of past pathogen exposure could be identified by cataloging public T cell receptors. The number of donors typed differed by locus, with 629-630 for A, B, C, DRB1 and DQB1, more than 500 for DQA1, some 570 for DPA1, and approximately 470 for DPB1. Approximately 300 gigabases of sequencing data and 70 million to 100 million unique TCR sequences were included in an early release covering several hundred HLA-typed donors. In the later analysis, no new phenotypic data were used to find candidate immune exposures; instead, reliance was placed on TCR beta sequences and their occurrence across donors.

The investigation overall reported the following: A few of the identified cytomegalovirus-associated TCR beta chains were confirmed in vitro to be specific for cytomegalovirus antigens. Strong co-occurrence of HLA alleles, especially DR and DQ, made assigning TCR associations to individual alleles difficult. In a later genetic analysis, a missense DCLRE1C variant was associated with V-gene and J-gene trimming of TCR beta chains, and the association was replicated in an independent cohort. This cohort had only TCR beta chains sequenced, and the lack of alpha or paired-chain data limited which features could be detected. In a later analysis, HLA-associated TCR beta chains showed more clonal expansion and lower generation probabilities than non-associated chains that were equally common. In a later analysis, around 15,000 TCR beta sequences were associated with specific HLA alleles at a false discovery rate of 0.05. In a later analysis, most CMV-associated TCR beta chains were found to appear HLA-restricted, with HLA associations seemingly driven largely by CMV exposure. Because some donors lacked HLA typing at each locus, the association tests relied only on the typed subset. For the cohort, immune exposure information was limited to CMV serostatus. In a later analysis, TCR association rates were found to vary across HLA loci, with the most associated TCRs seen for DRB1 alleles and the fewest for HLA-C alleles. According to the authors, the approach could potentially be generalized to other disease states and immunological phenotypes. Compared with the approximately 720-donor mean, donors in an Asian-associated ancestry cluster had fewer N-insertions in productive TCRs, according to a later genetic analysis. Cytomegalovirus status was reported to be diagnosed by the classifier with high specificity and sensitivity in both the original and validation cohorts. Most TCR sequences were seen in very few donors, while some public TCRs were found in many individuals. A later analysis reported that several top co-occurrence clusters appeared linked to parvovirus B19, influenza, CMV and Epstein-Barr virus. Broadly in line with IMGT annotations, most TCR beta V segments showed up in productive rearrangements about 87% or about 30% of the time in an earlier analysis of 450 to 750 of the donors. A total of fewer than 200 TCR beta chains were listed by the study as associated with cytomegalovirus. The 87-base-pair reads could not distinguish some IMGT-functional V segments, including TRBV6-2 and TRBV6-3, so those segments were excluded. Sequencing depth was assumed to be roughly uniform across donors in the presence/absence analyses, though that assumption may not hold. The sequencing pipeline was judged likely to have produced a cluster of highly shared sequence variants as a technical artifact. Correlated functional status among segregating V segments might be attributable to linkage disequilibrium, but an unknown experimental factor could not be ruled out. A further reported finding was that TCR beta sequences accurately predicted the HLA-A and HLA-B alleles for most subjects in the first cohort. The earlier analysis of approximately 560 of the donors excluded approximately 15 rarely observed V segments, including chromosome 9 orphons, because counts were too low.

The cohort was made up of several hundred healthy bone marrow donors. Cohort members were all nominally healthy when sampled, although unrecorded immune exposures were likely present. The donor tested CMV seropositive, placing the donor among the approximately 290 seropositive members of the cohort. A peripheral blood sample was provided by each donor, and peripheral blood mononuclear cells were used for TCR beta sequencing. Genomic DNA was extracted from the blood cell samples with the Qiagen DNeasy Blood Extraction Kit. Libraries were made using the immunoSEQ multiplex PCR assay. For the multiplex PCR, a mixture combining 60 forward primers for TCR Vbeta segments and 13 reverse primers for TCR Jbeta segments was used. The CDR3 region of rearranged TCR beta genes was amplified from genomic DNA with a multiplex PCR assay. The Illumina HiSeq System was used to sequence the amplified TCR beta libraries as 87-base-pair reads. The published analysis was carried out like this. A later analysis counted tens of millions of unique TCR beta chains across the 670 or so repertoires, and roughly 11 million of these chains were shared by at least two donors. A nearest-neighbor algorithm error-corrected the raw reads and collapsed the reads into unique sequences, merging closely related sequences to remove PCR and sequencing errors. Alignment of CDR3 sequences to IMGT reference sequences was used to assign V, D and J gene segments. For a sequence to be retained, a match of at least six nucleotides was required to both a V gene segment and a J gene segment. A rearrangement was called productive if the CDR3 had no stop codons and remained in frame with V and J, and every other rearrangement was called non-productive. CDR3 was defined according to IMGT convention as the region running from the second conserved V-encoded cysteine to the conserved J-encoded phenylalanine. Sequences without an unambiguous match to a single V gene segment were excluded from the earlier analysis of about 600 of the donors. In an earlier analysis of around 600 of the donors, V segments were called functional above 56.7% productive rearrangements and were called segregating when the between-donor standard deviation exceeded 5%. To diagnose cytomegalovirus status from the catalog of TCR beta chain sequences, a statistical classification framework was built. In a later analysis, TCR nucleotide sequences were compared against IMGT/GENE-DB human TR gene sequences so that V and J genes could be assigned. A later analysis assigned CDR3 sequences and most-parsimonious VDJ recombination scenarios with the TCRdist pipeline. In a later analysis, every TCR beta chain was defined by the combination of its CDR3 amino acid sequence and its V-gene family, and reads without a unique V-gene family were dropped. In a later analysis, 450 to 600 highly shared, low-generation-probability nucleotide sequences were removed to address suspected cross-contamination and a sequencing artifact. A later analysis calculated a clonal expansion index for each public chain from normalized within-repertoire ranks of inferred template counts. A later analysis computed generation probabilities with a VDJ recombination model fitted to out-of-frame rearrangements, and checked the results against IGoR. A later analysis scored TCR-TCR, TCR-HLA and TCR-CMV co-occurrence with hypergeometric tests, applying a repertoire-size bias correction to TCR pairs. To estimate false discovery rates, a later analysis permuted the HLA or CMV assignments 20 times. In a later analysis, co-occurring TCRs were grouped with DBSCAN, and TCRdist sequence similarity was added when clustering was performed within HLA-allele-positive subsets. Co-occurrence clustering excluded repertoires with fewer than 30,000 or more than 120,000 public chains, plus five with anomalous nucleotide sharing. Here the immuneACCESS table is served through TCRdb, limited to in-frame sequences with V and J called. Missing clones are a known gap in these copies; in checked studies unresolved V genes cover under half, and the rest lacks a known reason. V, J and clone size were drawn from that table, and D and trimming were deduced from the DNA. This sample is represented by 150,000 or so clones; roughly 80% of them were singletons. In total, the top ten clones hold around 7.1% of the sample.

About this clone itself: Its antigen is currently not known. No base qualities exist here, and no much larger clone lies one base off it.

V lost 2 bases and J lost 4 bases; the stretch between them is 8 bases long. From its cysteine to its phenylalanine, the CDR3 spans 12 amino acids. Of all the DNA, just the CDR3 is kept, 36 bases in frame from base 1. Per the germline V gene (reference sequence), GTSNPN is the CDR1 and SVGIG is the CDR2. Recombination linked TRBV30 to TRBJ1-1; TRBD1 is perhaps the D gene, given 5 matching bases. The sequencing sample was made of PBMCs. The origin of this receptor is a middle-aged woman in good health and CMV-seropositive. The CDR3 protein is CAWSWGGTEAFF. The DNA sequence is TGTGCCTGGAGTTGGGGGGGCACTGAAGCTTTCTTT.